What follows are 2 T cell receptor beta chains derived from one specimen sequenced in a study of T cell responses to AZD1222 COVID-19 vaccine. Clones were read by immunoSEQ multiplex PCR, and TCRdb kept only the in-frame ones, dropping some. The data contain 150,000 or so clones, 80% to 95% of them singletons. The specimen was peripheral blood, collected on day 0 of AZD1222 vaccination. The receptors here all came from an adult in good health.

This clone appeared a single time. The V gene is TRBV24-1, the J gene TRBJ2-3, with D unclear. Germline loops: CDR1 KGHDR, CDR2 SFDVKD. V was cut by 9 bases and J by 2 bases, with 14 bases left in between. There are 14 residues in the CDR3. The CDR3, as DNA: TGTGCCACCTCAGAAAGGGATAACACAGATACGCAGTATTTT. Its translation: CATSERDNTDTQYF.

The chain employs TRBV3-1 (or the pseudogene TRBV3-2) and TRBJ2-1; either TRBD1 or TRBD2 may supply D (6 bases each). V lost 5 bases, J lost 4 bases, and 15 bases lay in between. The V gene's germline CDR1 is LGHDT and CDR2 YNNKEL (reference sequence). CDR3 length equals 15 residues. As DNA, the CDR3 is TGTGCCAGCAGCAACAGGGAGGAGGAGTACAATGAGCAGTTCTTC. Amino acids: CASSNREEEYNEQFF.